A single sample gave rise to the 5 T cell receptor beta chains below, sequenced in a study of shared clonotypes between healthy human individuals. Naive CD8 cells comprised CD45RO-negative, CCR7-positively selected cells, excluding terminally differentiated effector memory CD45RA+ cells. Measured with immunoSEQ multiplex PCR; TCRdb has only the in-frame clones, and not every one. This table holds 660,000 or so clones, roughly 95% found once. Sequenced: naive CD8+ T cells sorted from blood. The receptors stem from a woman aged 25 to 39 in good health.

In nucleotides, the CDR3 is TGTGCCAGCACCACCTTCCCGGGGGTGACCTACGAGCAGTACTTC. This gives the protein CASTTFPGVTYEQYF. The rearrangement uses TRBV11-2 and TRBJ2-7; TRBD2 is a possible D gene (6 bases). The germline CDR1 and CDR2 sequences are SGHAT and FQNNGV. The length of the CDR3 is 15 residues. The V end was cut by 7 bases, the J end by 2 bases, with 18 bases between.

The J gene is TRBJ1-1, the V gene TRBV4-1, with unresolved D. The ends were cut back, 3 bases at V and 1 base at J, with 12 bases in the middle. The CDR3 extends over 15 amino acids. Germline CDR1 MGHRA, CDR2 YSYEKL. Here the CDR3 reads CASSQVGRTNTEAFF. Written as DNA, the CDR3 is TGCGCCAGCAGCCAGGTGGGTCGGACGAACACTGAAGCTTTCTTT.

The gene calls are TRBV28 and TRBJ2-1; D is possibly TRBD1 (6 bases). Trimming removed 9 bases from V and 2 bases from J, with 14 bases in between. The CDR3 spans 14 residues. Germline CDR1 and CDR2: MDHEN and SYDVKM. The CDR3 DNA sequence: TGTGCCAGTAAACCGGGACAACCCTACAATGAGCAGTTCTTC. This gives the protein CASKPGQPYNEQFF.

This sequence joins TRBV5-6 and TRBJ1-3; D is unclear. The CDR3 loop spans 16 amino acids. Per germline, CDR1 SGHDT and CDR2 YYEEEE. Trimming shortened V by 2 bases and J by 2 bases, and 14 bases separated the two germline ends. This chain's CDR3 is CASSFGEEPPGNTIYF. Written as DNA, the CDR3 is TGTGCCAGCAGCTTCGGGGAGGAACCACCTGGAAACACCATATATTTT.

Notes on this clone: The sample holds other DNA sequences that translate to the same CDR3. The chain has TRBV27 and TRBJ1-1; no firm D call. The CDR3 is 13 residues long. The V end was cut by 3 bases, the J end by 1 base, with 6 bases between. Germline loops: CDR1 MNHEY, CDR2 SMNVEV (reference sequence). CDR3 sequence: CASSLGTNTEAFF. The CDR3 region has the DNA TGTGCCAGCAGTTTGGGAACGAACACTGAAGCTTTCTTT.